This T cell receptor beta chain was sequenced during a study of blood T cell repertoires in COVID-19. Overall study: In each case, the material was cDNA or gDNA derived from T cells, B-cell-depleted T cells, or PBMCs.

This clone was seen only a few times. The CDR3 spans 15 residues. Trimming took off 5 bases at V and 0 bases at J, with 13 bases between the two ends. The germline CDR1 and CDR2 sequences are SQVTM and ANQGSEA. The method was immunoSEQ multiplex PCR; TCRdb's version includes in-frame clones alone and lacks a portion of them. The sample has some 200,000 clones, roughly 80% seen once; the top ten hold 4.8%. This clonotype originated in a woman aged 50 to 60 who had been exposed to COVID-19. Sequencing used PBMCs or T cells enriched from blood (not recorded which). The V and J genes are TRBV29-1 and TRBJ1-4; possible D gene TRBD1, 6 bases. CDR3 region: CSVRTVSSTNEKLFF. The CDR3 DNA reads TGCAGCGTTAGGACAGTTTCTTCAACTAATGAAAAACTGTTTTTT.